Listed below are T cell receptor beta chains from one sample, sequenced in a study of regulatory dendritic cells for organ transplantation. No antigen has been assigned to these receptors. The protocol was immunoSEQ multiplex PCR, while the TCRdb copy is restricted to in-frame clones and leaves out a portion. The sample carries more than 10,000 clones, less than 70% recorded once. Sequenced: naive CD8+ T cells from blood cultured with dendritic cells. The receptors stem from a human donor in good health. Both conserved end residues are part of each CDR3. The order of the fields is V gene, D gene, J gene, clone size, CDR3 DNA, CDR3 protein. The D gene is left open where the match is weak. A row's size may be missing; if present it is once, few, many or a size class.

TRBV6-5	NA	TRBJ2-1	NA	TGTGCCAGCAGTCCCTCCTCCTTAGCCTACAATGAGCAGTTCTTC	CASSPSSLAYNEQFF
TRBV29-1	NA	TRBJ1-4	NA	TGCGCCTCATTCGCCCCCGCTGGGGACACGAGTGAAAAACTGTTTTTT	CASFAPAGDTSEKLFF
TRBV19	NA	TRBJ2-1	once	TGTGCCAGTAGTCCCCAAGGACAGCTCTCCTACAATGAGCAGTTCTTC	CASSPQGQLSYNEQFF
TRBV13	TRBD1	TRBJ1-1	few	TGTGCCAGCAGCTTAGAAGGTTTGACGAGGGGGCGAACTGAAGCTTTCTTT	CASSLEGLTRGRTEAFF
TRBV19	NA	TRBJ2-1	NA	TGTGCCAGTAGTATAGACAGTCCGAACCCCTACAATGAGCAGTTCTTC	CASSIDSPNPYNEQFF
TRBV19	NA	TRBJ1-2	NA	TGTGCCAGTAGTATAGCCCCAGTTACCTATGGCTACACCTTC	CASSIAPVTYGYTF
TRBV6-5	TRBD1	TRBJ1-1	few	TGTGCCAGCAGTCTCCGACAGGGCGAAGCTTTCTTT	CASSLRQGEAFF
TRBV6-1	NA	TRBJ2-3	NA	TGTGCCAGCAGACCAGGGATGCCCTACGATACGCAGTATTTT	CASRPGMPYDTQYF
TRBV2	NA	TRBJ1-4	NA	TGTGCCAGCAGTGAAGCAAGGAGGAATAATGAAAAACTGTTTTTT	CASSEARRNNEKLFF
TRBV4-1	NA	TRBJ1-4	NA	TGCGCCAGCAGCCTAAACCTGGGGGGGAATGAAAAACTGTTTTTT	CASSLNLGGNEKLFF
TRBV6-6	TRBD1	TRBJ2-7	NA	TGTGCCAGCAGTTACTTCACAGGGGCCAGCTCCTACGAGCAGTACTTC	CASSYFTGASSYEQYF
TRBV14	NA	TRBJ1-1	NA	TGTGCCAGCAGTGAAGGTGACAGCAGAAACACTGAAGCTTTCTTT	CASSEGDSRNTEAFF
TRBV6-5	TRBD2	TRBJ2-3	NA	TGTGCCAGTCGCGAGGGACTAGCTCTCTTGGATACGCAGTATTTT	CASREGLALLDTQYF
TRBV14	TRBD1	TRBJ2-7	once	TGTGCCAGCAGCCAACGGGACAGGGCACCCTACGCGGAGCAGTACTTC	CASSQRDRAPYAEQYF
TRBV13	NA	TRBJ2-6	NA	TGTGCCAGCAGCTTAGCAGGGCCCTTCTCTGGGGCCAACGTCCTGACTTTC	CASSLAGPFSGANVLTF
TRBV15	NA	TRBJ2-1	NA	TGTGCCACCAGCAGAGATATGAGCTCCTACAATGAGCAGTTCTTC	CATSRDMSSYNEQFF
TRBV29-1	NA	TRBJ1-2	medium-sized	TGCAGCGTCCGGCGGAGGTATGGCTACACCTTC	CSVRRRYGYTF
TRBV2	NA	TRBJ1-5	medium-sized	TGTGCCAGCAGTGAGTCGAAGCCGAAGCCCCAGCATTTT	CASSESKPKPQHF
TRBV29-1	TRBD1	TRBJ1-2	NA	TGCAGCGTTGAAAGTGGCGGACAGGGGCGGTATGGCTACACCTTC	CSVESGGQGRYGYTF
TRBV13	NA	TRBJ2-2	NA	TGTGCCAGCACGCTTCGGGGGGCCTCGAACACCGGGGAGCTGTTTTTT	CASTLRGASNTGELFF